This TCR beta chain was observed in a study of cytomegalovirus exposure and HLA in healthy donors. The PCR contained 60 Vbeta and 13 Jbeta primers. Data came from immunoSEQ multiplex PCR; TCRdb stores just in-frame clones and leaves some out. The sample consists of about 150,000 clones, about 8.9% of them appearing once. General observations from the study: Earlier findings revealed that most TCR beta V segments proved productive either about 87% or about 30% of the time.

As for this clone: The antigen remains unidentified.

The source of this sequence is a man aged 50 or older in good health and CMV-seronegative. The sample taken for sequencing was PBMCs.

For the CDR3, the DNA is TGTGCCAGCACTCGAGGCCCCTACGAGCAGTACTTC. This gives the protein CASTRGPYEQYF. The chain has TRBV6-1 and TRBJ2-7, with D unresolved. The CDR3 spans 12 residues. Germline V gives CDR1 MNHNS, CDR2 SASEGT. Trimming stripped 7 bases from V and 2 bases from J, with 9 bases between.